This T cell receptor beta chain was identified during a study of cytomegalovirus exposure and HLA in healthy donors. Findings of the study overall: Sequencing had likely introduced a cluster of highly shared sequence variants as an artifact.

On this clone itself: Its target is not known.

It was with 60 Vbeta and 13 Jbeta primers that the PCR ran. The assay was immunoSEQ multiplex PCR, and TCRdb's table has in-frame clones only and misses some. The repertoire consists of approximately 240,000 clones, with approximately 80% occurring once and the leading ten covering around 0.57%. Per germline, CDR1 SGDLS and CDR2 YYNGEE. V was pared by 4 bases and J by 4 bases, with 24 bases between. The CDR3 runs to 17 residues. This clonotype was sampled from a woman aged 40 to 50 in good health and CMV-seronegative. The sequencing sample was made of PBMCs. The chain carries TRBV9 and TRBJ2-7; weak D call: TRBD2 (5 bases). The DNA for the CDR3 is TGTGCCAGCAGCCCCCATGCCGGCCGGGGTTCTCTTTACGAGCAGTACTTC. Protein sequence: CASSPHAGRGSLYEQYF.